This T cell receptor beta chain was recorded in a study of OX40 agonist ivuxolimab in advanced cancers. Study overall: At just under 85% male, the cohort had a mean age of approximately 64 years, ranging from 23 to 79. Study-wide results and limits: CD4+ T cells averaged fewer expanded clones than CD8+ T cells. The study observed clonal expansion of CD4+ and CD8+ blood T cells by week 6 at 0.1 to 3.0 mg/kg. No antigen was identified for the clonally expanded peripheral T cells.

Details on this clone: What it recognizes is unknown.

The CDR3 is made up of 15 amino acids. After removal of 4 bases from V and 9 bases from J, the junction contained 15 bases not matched to a gene. Germline CDR1 SGHTS, CDR2 YDEGEE. Some clones are missing from TCRdb's copy, which holds only in-frame ones; the method was immunoSEQ multiplex PCR. This table has some 74,000 clones, 85% appearing once. This clonotype was obtained from an adult with an advanced solid tumor such as melanoma, head and neck, liver or kidney cancer. The specimen comprised CD4+ or CD8+ T cells sorted from blood, sampled in a trial of the OX40 agonist ivuxolimab. The chain joins TRBV5-8 to TRBJ2-7; 8 bases are shared with TRBD2. CDR3 residues: CASSPVGRGGYGQYF. The CDR3 DNA follows: TGTGCCAGCAGCCCTGTAGGCCGGGGGGGATATGGGCAGTACTTC.